This TCR beta chain was identified in a study of blood T cell repertoires in COVID-19. About the study: COVID-19 samples collected from the United States, Italy and Spain covered acute and convalescent phases. T cells, B-cell-depleted T cells, or PBMCs provided the cDNA or gDNA that served as material.

As originally analysed: Using reference gene primer amplification, nucleated cell counts were estimated. Profiling relied on immunoSEQ multiplex PCR, and the TCRdb table lists in-frame clones only, not all of them. V, J and clone size are those of that table, while D and trimming were read from the DNA. The sample consists of 90,000 or so clones, approximately 85% of them appearing once. The sequenced sample consisted of peripheral blood. The receptor's source is a man aged 45-65 years with active COVID-19.

The CDR3 sequence is CASSPRDRSEVLYF. CDR3 bases: TGTGCCAGCAGCCCAAGGGACAGGTCGGAGGTTCTGTACTTC. The chain carries TRBV14 and TRBJ2-7; 8 bases are shared with TRBD1. The V and J ends lost 4 bases and 12 bases, in that order; junction bases with no gene match: 14. The germline CDR1 and CDR2 sequences are SGHDN and FVKESK. There are 14 residues in the CDR3.